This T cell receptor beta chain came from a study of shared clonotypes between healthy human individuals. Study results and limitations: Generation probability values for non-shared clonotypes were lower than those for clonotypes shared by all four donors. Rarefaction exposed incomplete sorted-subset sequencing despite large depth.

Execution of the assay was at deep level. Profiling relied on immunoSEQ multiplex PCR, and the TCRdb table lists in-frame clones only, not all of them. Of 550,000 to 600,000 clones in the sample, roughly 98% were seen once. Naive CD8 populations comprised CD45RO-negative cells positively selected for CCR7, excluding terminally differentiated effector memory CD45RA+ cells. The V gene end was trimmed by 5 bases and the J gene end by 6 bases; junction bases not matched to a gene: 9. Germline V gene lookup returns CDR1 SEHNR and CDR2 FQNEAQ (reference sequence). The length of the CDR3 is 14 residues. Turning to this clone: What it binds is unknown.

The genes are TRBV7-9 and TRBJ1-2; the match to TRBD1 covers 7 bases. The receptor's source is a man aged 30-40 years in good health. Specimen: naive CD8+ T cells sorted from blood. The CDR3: CASSIRGLANGYTF. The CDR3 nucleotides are TGTGCCAGCAGCATTAGGGGGCTTGCGAATGGCTACACCTTC. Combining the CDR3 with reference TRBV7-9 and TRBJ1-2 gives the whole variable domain DTGVSQNPRHKITKRGQNVTFRCDPISEHNRLYWYRQTLGQGPEFLTYFQNEAQLEKSRLLSDRFSAERPKGSFSTLEIQRTEQGDSAMYLCASSIRGLANGYTFGSGTRLTVV.